Here is one TCR beta chain with its context. This clonotype was detected many times. The clone's antigen remains unknown. No much larger clonotype is one base removed from it; base qualities were not supplied. Sequencing was carried out with an Illumina HiSeq 2500. Quantitative 5'-RACE with molecular barcodes was used to prepare TCR beta libraries. The source study handled its data this way. Disease-linked TCR variants were identified with a new computational method built on a probabilistic model of VDJ rearrangement. The public sequencing data were trimmed at Q25 with fastp and processed into clonotypes with MiXCR by TCRdb, which kept only in-frame beta chains. Entries that share a CDR3 protein sequence are merged under the most common genes and DNA. The V and J calls and clone size come from TCRdb's table, not from the authors' own analysis. The sample includes fewer than 250,000 distinct CDR3 sequences, with 8% to 11% observed a single time. The ten largest clones take up about 3% of the sample.

The sample is drawn from a study of CD8 T cells in ankylosing spondylitis (dated by TCRdb to about 2017). Study-wide context: To find TCR variants linked to disease, the study profiled T cell receptor beta repertoires in ankylosing spondylitis patients and healthy donors. The full study cohort was made up of approximately 27 ankylosing spondylitis patients and some 100 healthy donors. Peripheral blood was sampled, and synovial fluid was also collected from ankylosing spondylitis patients. What the research found in general, with its limitations: Significant enrichment of the disease-linked clones was reported in matched synovial fluid samples from ankylosing spondylitis patients. A TCR beta motif of about 8 highly homologous amino acid variants appeared characteristic of blood from ankylosing spondylitis patients. Some TCR beta motif variants had previously been reported in synovial fluid and blood of reactive arthritis patients, which suggested common disease-initiation mechanisms. In peripheral blood, the disease-linked clones were found at relatively low frequencies and had a CD8+ phenotype.

The CDR3 goes from the cysteine to the phenylalanine over 16 residues. The retained sequence is limited to the CDR3, 48 bases, with the frame set at the first base. According to the germline V gene, CDR1 reads SGHRS and CDR2 reads YFSETQ. V is reduced by 0 bases and J by 3 bases, leaving a spacing of 15 bases between them. Sequences were obtained from blood, either unsorted or a sorted T cell fraction (not recorded which). The receptor was isolated from a male donor with ankylosing spondylitis or in good health (not recorded which). The chain links TRBV5-1 with TRBJ1-1; the D gene is unclear. In nucleotide form, the sequence is TGCGCCAGCAGCTTGGCCCCAGCCGGGTCATACACTGAAGCTTTCTTT. Its protein product is CASSLAPAGSYTEAFF. The reference TRBV5-1 and TRBJ1-1 proteins fill in what lies around the CDR3, so the full variable domain reads KAGVTQTPRYLIKTRGQQVTLSCSPISGHRSVSWYQQTPGQGLQFLFEYFSETQRNKGNFPGRFSGRQFSNSRSEMNVSTLELGDSALYLCASSLAPAGSYTEAFFGQGTRLTVV.